These 22 T cell receptor beta chains were all obtained from the same sample, sequenced in a study of prognosis after radiotherapy for stage I lung cancer. Genomic DNA provided the template from which TCR beta CDR3 was amplified by two-round multiplex PCR. Amplification in first-round PCR relied on primers specific to each TRBV and TRBJ gene. MiXCR was run by TCRdb on the multiplex PCR reads, yielding one entry per CDR3 protein. The sample shows under 20,000 distinct CDR3 sequences, roughly two fifths of them seen only once. The material sequenced was PBMCs, taken before or after stereotactic body radiation therapy (not recorded which). These receptors all stem from a donor older than 45 with non-small cell lung cancer.

This clonotype occurred many times. This chain uses TRBV6-1 with TRBJ2-2; a weak D match, TRBD1 (6 bases). Germline assignment: CDR1 MNHNS and CDR2 SASEGT. Between the trimmed V and J ends, which lost 6 bases and 6 bases, there was a span of 8 bases. This CDR3 contains 12 residues. CDR3 loop: CASRGQSGELFF. The CDR3 nucleotides are TGTGCCAGCAGAGGACAGTCCGGGGAGCTGTTTTTT.

In the case of this clonotype: This may arise from a read error, as a much more abundant clone is one base away. The chain combines TRBV20-1 with TRBJ2-5; a weak D match, TRBD1 (5 bases). Germline V CDR1 and CDR2: DFQATT, SNEGSKA (reference sequence). Trimming took 7 bases from V and 2 from J, leaving 20 bases between them. The CDR3 totals 15 residues. CDR3: CSVQLRQGEQETQYF. CDR3 coding DNA: TGCAGTGTTCAGCTCCGGCAGGGTGAACAAGAGACCCAGTACTTC.

About this clonotype itself: This may be a read error: a much more frequent sequence differs by one nucleotide. V is TRBV20-1 and J is TRBJ1-2; 7 bases are shared with TRBD1. The CDR3 consists of 14 residues. Germline CDR1 reads DFQATT; CDR2 reads SNEGSKA (reference sequence). V shed 4 bases, J shed 3 bases, and the junction held 8 bases outside the gene matches. CDR3 DNA: TGCAGTGCTACCACTCCGACAGGGTACTATGGCTACACCTTC. As protein: CSATTPTGYYGYTF.

The chain employs TRBV30 and TRBJ2-7, with 7 nucleotides matching TRBD1. The CDR3 has 15 amino acids. Germline assignment: CDR1 GTSNPN and CDR2 SVGIG (reference sequence). V was clipped by 0 bases and J by 2 bases; unmatched bases: 7. The chain's CDR3 is CAWSVPQTGPYEQYF. CDR3 DNA sequence: TGTGCCTGGAGTGTTCCCCAGACAGGGCCCTACGAGCAGTACTTC.

J is TRBJ2-7 and V is TRBV3-1; D gene ambiguous. Germline V gene data show CDR1 as LGHDT and CDR2 as YNNKEL (reference sequence). This CDR3 has 14 residues. The V and J ends lost 2 bases and 4 bases respectively, with 12 bases between them. CDR3 sequence (DNA): TGTGCCAGCAGCCAACACGGAGAAAGGTACGAGCAGTACTTC. Translated, it gives CASSQHGERYEQYF.

In its sample, this clonotype was seen a few times. This chain connects TRBV12-3 or TRBV12-4 to TRBJ1-2; TRBD1 is a possible D gene (6 bases). This CDR3 comprises 13 residues. Deletions cut 4 bases from V and 7 bases from J, with 13 bases between. CDR3: CASSSGTHSGYTF. The CDR3 coding sequence is TGTGCCAGCAGTTCCGGGACACATAGTGGCTACACCTTC.

The rearrangement uses TRBV6-1 and TRBJ2-7, with TRBD2 as a possible D gene (7 bases). Germline V gene data show CDR1 as MNHNS and CDR2 as SASEGT. CDR3 length equals 13 residues. The V end was cut by 7 bases, the J end by 3 bases, with 13 bases between. DNA for the CDR3: TGTGCCAGCAAAGCGGGACACCTCTACGAGCAGTACTTC. Its protein product is CASKAGHLYEQYF.

A remark on this clonotype: A read error may account for a junction end that differs from germline. The chain combines TRBV11-1 with TRBJ2-2; D gene uncertain. The CDR3 is made up of 13 amino acids. Germline V gives CDR1 SGHAT, CDR2 FQDESV (reference sequence). Here the CDR3 DNA reads TGTGCCTCCTCGTCCGGGCACACCGTGGAGCTGTTTTTT. It translates to CASSSGHTVELFF.

This clonotype is labeled as medium-sized. V and J are TRBV24-1 and TRBJ2-7; 9 positions match TRBD1. Germline lookup yields CDR1 KGHDR and CDR2 SFDVKD. The CDR3 covers 14 residues. V was pared by 3 bases and J by 4 bases, with 3 bases of the junction left unmatched. For the CDR3, the DNA is TGTGCCACCAGTGATCCGGGACAGGGTTACGAGCAGTACTTC. It translates to CATSDPGQGYEQYF.

This clonotype came up many times. This rearrangement joins TRBV7-9 to TRBJ2-3; D remains ambiguous. Germline V CDR1 and CDR2: SEHNR, FQNEAQ (reference sequence). V was pared by 5 bases and J by 0 bases, with 12 bases between. This CDR3 contains 15 residues. This chain's CDR3 is CASSKDGLSTDTQYF. The DNA for the CDR3 is TGTGCCAGCAGCAAGGACGGCCTAAGCACAGATACGCAGTATTTT.

About this clonotype itself: Germline and junction disagree at one end, which may indicate a read error. The CDR3 here is CANSYFSEAFF. CDR3 nucleotide sequence: TGTGCCAACAGTTACTTCTCTGAAGCTTTCTTT. The chain recombines TRBV6-5 with TRBJ1-1, with D unclear. Per germline, CDR1 MNHEY and CDR2 SVGAGI. The CDR3 contains 11 residues.

In the case of this clonotype: At one end the junction does not follow the germline gene, possibly because of a read error. The rearrangement joins TRBV24-1 to TRBJ2-5, with D perhaps assigned TRBD1 or TRBD2 (6 bases each). This CDR3 region has 15 residues. CDR1 KGHDR and CDR2 SFDVKD come from the germline V gene. In DNA form, the CDR3 reads TGTGCCACCAGTGATTTAGGCGGGACACAAGAGAACCAGTACTTC. This gives the protein CATSDLGGTQENQYF.

This clonotype has ten or more counts. The chain has TRBV25-1 and TRBJ1-1; D possibly corresponds to TRBD1 (5 bases). Trimming cost V 1 base and J 0 bases, with 12 bases left between them. This CDR3 is 16 amino acids long. Germline lookup yields CDR1 MGHDK and CDR2 SYGVNS. The chain's CDR3 is CASSEFPQGVNTEAFF. CDR3 DNA sequence: TGTGCCAGCAGTGAATTCCCCCAGGGAGTGAACACTGAAGCTTTCTTT.

The chain links TRBV28 to TRBJ2-6, with D perhaps matching TRBD2 (6 bases). Germline CDR1 is MDHEN and CDR2 is SYDVKM. This CDR3 comprises 17 residues. V lost 6 bases, J lost 7 bases, and 22 bases lay in between. CDR3 residues: CASRPLFGTGCANVLTF. The CDR3 nucleotides are TGTGCCAGCAGACCCCTGTTTGGGACTGGCTGTGCCAACGTCCTGACTTTC.

For this clonotype: A far larger clone lies a single base away; this is likely a read error. The chain recombines TRBV6-4 with TRBJ2-7, with D possibly being TRBD2 (5 bases). The CDR3 consists of 13 residues. Germline CDR1 MRHNA, CDR2 SNTAGT. Trimming shortened V by 9 bases and J by 2 bases, and 14 bases separated the two germline ends. CDR3 DNA sequence: TGTGCCAGACTAGGTTCAAGGGCCTACGAGCAGTACTTC. It codes for CARLGSRAYEQYF.

This clonotype has a count of ten or more. The chain carries TRBV15 and TRBJ2-3; 8 bases are a match to TRBD1. The V gene end was trimmed by 0 bases and the J gene end by 2 bases; junction bases not matched to a gene: 4. This CDR3 is 16 amino acids long. The germline V gene has CDR1 LNHNV and CDR2 YYDKDF (reference sequence). CDR3 region: CATSRDQGANTDTQYF. CDR3 bases: TGTGCCACCAGCAGAGACCAGGGGGCTAACACAGATACGCAGTATTTT.

Sample share makes this clonotype medium-sized. The gene calls are TRBV27 and TRBJ1-6, with a possible D match to TRBD1 (5 bases). The V gene lost 7 bases and the J gene lost 6 bases, with 13 bases spanning the gap. The CDR3 totals 14 residues. The V gene's germline CDR1 is MNHEY and CDR2 SMNVEV (reference sequence). CDR3 sequence: CASTVGGFNSPLHF. CDR3 DNA: TGTGCCAGCACCGTCGGGGGGTTTAATTCACCCCTCCACTTT.

V is TRBV24-1 and J is TRBJ1-2, with D possibly TRBD1 on 6 matching bases. Trimming removed 3 bases at V and 4 bases at J, with 17 bases between. Germline V gene sequence: CDR1 KGHDR, CDR2 SFDVKD. This CDR3 has 16 amino acids. CDR3 sequence reads: CATSDARDMVPYGYTF. For the CDR3, the DNA is TGTGCCACCAGTGATGCTCGGGACATGGTGCCCTATGGCTACACCTTC.

There are many counts of this clonotype. V gene TRBV20-1 combines with J gene TRBJ2-5; TRBD1 aligns across 8 bases. The V gene's germline CDR1 is DFQATT and CDR2 SNEGSKA (reference sequence). The CDR3 contains 15 residues. V trimming: 2 bases; J trimming: 0 bases; junction bases outside the gene matches: 5. CDR3 sequence reads: CSARRDRKNQETQYF. The DNA of the CDR3 is TGCAGTGCTAGACGGGACAGGAAAAACCAAGAGACCCAGTACTTC.

This chain uses TRBV9 with TRBJ2-2; D gene uncertain. The length of the CDR3 is 12 residues. The V end lost 4 bases, the J end lost 7 bases, and 8 bases lay between the germline ends. Per germline, CDR1 SGDLS and CDR2 YYNGEE. CDR3 bases: TGTGCCAGCAGCCTTTATTTCGGGGAGCTGTTTTTT. It yields the protein CASSLYFGELFF.

This clonotype was seen at least ten times. The chain carries TRBV6-2 or TRBV6-3 and TRBJ1-2; a weak D match, TRBD1 (6 bases). V lost 7 bases and J lost 3, with 18 bases in between. Germline V CDR1 and CDR2: MNHEY, SVGEGT. The CDR3 contains 15 residues. The CDR3 is CASTRGGGGDYGYTF. As DNA, the CDR3 is TGTGCCAGCACTAGGGGGGGGGGAGGGGACTATGGCTACACCTTC.

The rearrangement links TRBV2 to TRBJ2-7, with unresolved D. Trimming cost V 7 bases and J 3 bases, with 7 bases left between them. The CDR3 sequence is 11 residues long. CDR1 and CDR2 from the germline V gene are SNHLY and FYNNEI. CDR3 DNA: TGTGCCAGCACAAATCTCTACGAGCAGTACTTC. This sequence encodes CASTNLYEQYF.